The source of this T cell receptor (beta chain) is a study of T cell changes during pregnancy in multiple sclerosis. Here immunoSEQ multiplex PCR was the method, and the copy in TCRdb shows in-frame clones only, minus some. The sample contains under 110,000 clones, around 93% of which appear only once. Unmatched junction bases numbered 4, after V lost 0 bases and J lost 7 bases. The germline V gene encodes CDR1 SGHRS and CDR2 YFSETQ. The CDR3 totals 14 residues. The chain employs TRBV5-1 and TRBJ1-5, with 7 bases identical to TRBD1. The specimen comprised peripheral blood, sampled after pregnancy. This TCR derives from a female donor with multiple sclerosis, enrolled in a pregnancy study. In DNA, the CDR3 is TGCGCCAGCAGCTTGGGACAGGGTACACAGCCCCAGCATTTT. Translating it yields CASSLGQGTQPQHF.